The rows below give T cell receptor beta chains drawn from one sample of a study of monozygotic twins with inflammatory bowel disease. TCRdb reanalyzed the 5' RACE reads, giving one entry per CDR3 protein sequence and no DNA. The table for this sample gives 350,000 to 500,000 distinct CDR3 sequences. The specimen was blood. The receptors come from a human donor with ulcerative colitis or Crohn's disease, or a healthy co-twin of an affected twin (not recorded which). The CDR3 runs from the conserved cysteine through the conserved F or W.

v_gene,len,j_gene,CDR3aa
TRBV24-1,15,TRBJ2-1,CATSDPRGTGDEQFF
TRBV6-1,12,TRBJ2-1,CASRRSGTGKFF
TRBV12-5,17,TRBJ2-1,CASGPGGGGGGYNEQFF
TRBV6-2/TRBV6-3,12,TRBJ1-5,CASSWSAAPQHF
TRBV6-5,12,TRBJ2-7,CASTDAGYEQYF
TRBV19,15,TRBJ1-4,CASTPHSEGGRKLFF
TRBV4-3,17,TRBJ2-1,CASSQDSASGGRGEQFF
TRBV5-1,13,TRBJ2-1,CASAGSPYNEQFF
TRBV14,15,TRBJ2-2,CASRLGTANTGELFF
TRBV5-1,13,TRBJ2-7,CASKQLTGLEQYF
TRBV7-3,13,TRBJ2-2,CASRESGTGELFF
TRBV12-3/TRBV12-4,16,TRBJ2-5,CASSLKRGALQETQYF
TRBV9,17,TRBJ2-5,CASSVRSAGTGEETQYF
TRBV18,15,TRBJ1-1,CASSPPGGVHTEAFF
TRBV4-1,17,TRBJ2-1,CASSQDVASGSYNEQFF
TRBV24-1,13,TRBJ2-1,CATSALGGNEQFF
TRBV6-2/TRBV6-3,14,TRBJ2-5,CASSYLQNQETQYF
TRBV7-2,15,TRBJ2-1,CASSPGLAVRDEQFF
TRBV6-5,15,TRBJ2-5,CASSYSRLAGETQYF
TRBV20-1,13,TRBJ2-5,CSARDRPQETQYF
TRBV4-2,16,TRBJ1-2,CASSSAGEGPAYGYTF
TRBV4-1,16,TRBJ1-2,CASSPLPGQPNYGYTF
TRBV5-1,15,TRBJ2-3,CASSSLAGATDTQYF
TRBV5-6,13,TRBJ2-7,CASSVEGTYEQYF
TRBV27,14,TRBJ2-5,CASSSTGGGETQYF
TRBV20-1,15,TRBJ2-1,CSARDPASSYNEQFF
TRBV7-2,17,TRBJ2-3,CTSSLRSSGSRTDTQYF
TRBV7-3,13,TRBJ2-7,CASSLTRTDEQYF
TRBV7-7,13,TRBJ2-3,CASSLAGDGTQYF
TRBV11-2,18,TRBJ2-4,CASSPPLGGVTLENIQYF
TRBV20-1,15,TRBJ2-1,CSARVPGGLVGEQFF
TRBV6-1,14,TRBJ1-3,CASSPGSSGNTIYF
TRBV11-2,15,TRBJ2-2,CASSLASGGTGELFF
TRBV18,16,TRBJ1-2,CASSPPDSAGVYGYTF
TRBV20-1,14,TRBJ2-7,CSASLGGNSYEQYF
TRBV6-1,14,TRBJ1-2,CASSDTGGNYGYTF
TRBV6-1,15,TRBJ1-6,CASSKSQRMNSPLHF
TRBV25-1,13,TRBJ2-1,CASSELGKFVQFF
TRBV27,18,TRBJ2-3,CASSSLAWQGASGDTQYF
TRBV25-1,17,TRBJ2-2,CASAGQGMIEATGELFF
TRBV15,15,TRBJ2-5,CATSTTTGGRETQYF
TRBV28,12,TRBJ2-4,CASTAGENIQYF
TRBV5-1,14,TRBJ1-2,CASSSVSGGDGYTF
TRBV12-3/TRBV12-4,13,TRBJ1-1,CASSLDRGVYPFF
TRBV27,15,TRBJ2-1,CASTSGVGARNEQFF
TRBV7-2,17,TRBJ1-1,CASSLQVTGSMNTEAFF
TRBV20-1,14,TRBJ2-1,CSAPSRGTYNEQFF
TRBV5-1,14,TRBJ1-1,CASTMGGGNTEAFF
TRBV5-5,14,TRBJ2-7,CASSLQGTLYEQYF
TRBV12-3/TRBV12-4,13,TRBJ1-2,CASSLRPNYGYTF
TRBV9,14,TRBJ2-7,CASSPTGTGNEQYF
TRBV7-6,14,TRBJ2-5,CASSLVGVRETQYF
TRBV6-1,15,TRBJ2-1,CASSILRDSNREQFF
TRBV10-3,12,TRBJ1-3,CATQSSGNTIYF
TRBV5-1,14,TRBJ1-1,CASSFRDPATEAFF
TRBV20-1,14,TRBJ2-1,CSASTGGRADEQFF
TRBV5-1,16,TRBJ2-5,CASSLAEGGAKETQYF
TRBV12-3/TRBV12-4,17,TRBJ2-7,CASSLAFWGQRNYEQYF
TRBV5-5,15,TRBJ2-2,CASSLFAGIAGELFF
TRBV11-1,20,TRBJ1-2,CASSFLSPSSDSYKNYGYTF